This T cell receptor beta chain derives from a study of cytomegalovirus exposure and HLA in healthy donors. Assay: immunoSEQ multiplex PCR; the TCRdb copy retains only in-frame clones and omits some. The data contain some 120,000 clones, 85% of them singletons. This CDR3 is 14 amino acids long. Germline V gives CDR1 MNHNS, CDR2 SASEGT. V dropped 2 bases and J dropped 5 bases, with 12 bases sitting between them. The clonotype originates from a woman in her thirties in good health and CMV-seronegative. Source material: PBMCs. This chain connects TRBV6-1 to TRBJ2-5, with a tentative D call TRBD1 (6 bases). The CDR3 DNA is TGTGCCAGCAGTGAAAATGGGGGCAGGGAGACCCAGTACTTC. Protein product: CASSENGGRETQYF.